The clone carrying this T cell receptor beta chain was seen a handful of times. Its matching antigen is unknown. Germline loops: CDR1 SGHRS, CDR2 YFSETQ. With 1 base clipped from V and 6 bases from J, the junction kept 3 bases outside the gene matches. The CDR3 extends over 14 amino acids. This record comes from a study of molecular identifiers for immune sequencing clone quantification. In TCRdb, the PCR reads were re-called with MiXCR into one record per CDR3 protein. The top ten hold 0.7% to 1% of the sample, which has about 640,000 distinct CDR3 sequences, 20% seen once. Whole-study results and caveats: Because of identical TCR molecules sharing a barcode, sizes of highly expanded clones could be underestimated.

The rearrangement joins TRBV5-1 to TRBJ2-2, with 7 bases that match TRBD1. This sequence originates from a human donor in good health. Some libraries in this study had Jurkat cell RNA spiked in. The source material was naive CD8+ T cells from blood, with Jurkat cell RNA spiked in. Specified subset: FACS-sorted CD8+CD4-CCR7+CD45RA+ naive T cells. The CDR3 nucleotides read TGCGCCAGCAGCTTGACAGGGGTTCCCGGGGAGCTGTTTTTT. Protein sequence: CASSLTGVPGELFF. The entire variable domain, with the rest obtained from reference TRBV5-1 and TRBJ2-2, is as follows: KAGVTQTPRYLIKTRGQQVTLSCSPISGHRSVSWYQQTPGQGLQFLFEYFSETQRNKGNFPGRFSGRQFSNSRSEMNVSTLELGDSALYLCASSLTGVPGELFFGEGSRLTVL.